The 30 T cell receptor beta chains listed next were all sequenced from one sample in a study of blood T cell repertoires in COVID-19. This table comes from immunoSEQ multiplex PCR, and its TCRdb copy is limited to in-frame clones, with some not included. The sample lists fewer than 250,000 clones; 75% to 85% were seen once. The specimen sequenced was peripheral blood. The source is a man aged 55-75 years with acute or convalescent COVID-19.

The rearrangement uses TRBV6-2 or TRBV6-3 and TRBJ1-5; tentative D call: TRBD1 (5 bases). Trimming pared 2 bases from V and 5 bases from J, leaving 19 bases between. From germline, CDR1 is MNHEY and CDR2 SVGEGT. The CDR3 is made up of 17 amino acids. This CDR3 reads CASSYRAWQGGHQPQHF. The CDR3 DNA reads TGTGCCAGCAGTTACCGCGCGTGGCAGGGAGGGCATCAGCCCCAGCATTTT.

The chain employs TRBV6-1 and TRBJ2-1; 8 nucleotides line up with TRBD2. Trimming removed 3 bases from V and 8 bases from J; junction bases left unmatched: 6. The germline V gene has CDR1 MNHNS and CDR2 SASEGT. The CDR3 spans 14 residues. The CDR3 DNA is TGTGCCAGCAGTGAGAAGCGGGAGCAAGATGAGCAGTTCTTC. Its protein product is CASSEKREQDEQFF.

J is TRBJ1-4 and V is TRBV7-8; D is undetermined. The germline V and J ends were trimmed by 3 bases and 1 base, with 6 bases remaining between them. The CDR3 length is 14 residues. Germline V gives CDR1 SGHVS, CDR2 FQNEAQ. The CDR3 spells CASSLHGTNEKLFF. The DNA for the CDR3 is TGTGCCAGCAGCTTGCACGGAACTAATGAAAAACTGTTTTTT.

This clone was picked up one time. V gene TRBV7-3 combines with J gene TRBJ2-7; 11 bases agree with TRBD1. After removal of 5 bases from V and 1 base from J, the junction contained 7 bases not matched to a gene. Germline CDR1 is SGHTA and CDR2 is FQGTGA. The CDR3 loop spans 16 amino acids. CDR3: CASSLLGTGGSYEQYF. In DNA, the CDR3 is TGTGCCAGCAGCCTCCTCGGGACAGGGGGTTCCTACGAGCAGTACTTC.

The chain uses TRBV25-1 and TRBJ1-2; 7 positions match TRBD1. The J segment lost 5 bases and the V segment lost 4 bases, leaving 7 bases of the junction unmatched. The CDR3 runs to 14 residues. Germline values: CDR1 MGHDK, CDR2 SYGVNS. CDR3 sequence (DNA): TGTGCCAGCAGTGGAACAGGGGTTGGGTATGGCTACACCTTC. Translating it yields CASSGTGVGYGYTF.

The V and J genes are TRBV7-3 and TRBJ2-3, with 8 bases aligning to TRBD2. Per germline, CDR1 SGHTA and CDR2 FQGTGA. The length of the CDR3 is 16 residues. V lost 6 bases and J lost 0; bases outside the gene matches: 8. CDR3 DNA: TGTGCCAGCAGTCAAACTAGCGGAACTAGCACAGATACGCAGTATTTT. Translation: CASSQTSGTSTDTQYF.

The chain employs TRBV3-1 (or the pseudogene TRBV3-2) and TRBJ2-7, with 7 bases matching TRBD1. With 2 bases clipped from V and 1 base from J, the junction kept 8 bases outside the gene matches. Germline lookup yields CDR1 LGHDT and CDR2 YNNKEL (reference sequence). This CDR3 has 16 amino acids. The CDR3 bases are TGTGCCAGCAGCCAATCGGGACAGAAGGCGTCCTACGAGCAGTACTTC. Protein product: CASSQSGQKASYEQYF.

The rearrangement joins TRBV5-6 to TRBJ2-1, with D possibly TRBD1 on 6 matching bases. Germline assignment: CDR1 SGHDT and CDR2 YYEEEE. The CDR3 runs to 14 residues. Trimming removed 3 bases at V and 6 bases at J, with 13 bases between. CDR3 bases: TGTGCCAGCAGCTCAGACAGGTACGGCAATGAGCAGTTCTTC. It codes for CASSSDRYGNEQFF.

The rearrangement joins TRBV14 to TRBJ1-1; D not resolved. V shed 0 bases and J shed 2 bases, with 4 bases lying between them. The CDR3 spans 13 residues. The germline V gene encodes CDR1 SGHDN and CDR2 FVKESK. The CDR3, as DNA: TGTGCCAGCAGCCAAGACCTAAACACTGAAGCTTTCTTT. Residues: CASSQDLNTEAFF.

The rearrangement joins TRBV10-3 to TRBJ2-2; maybe TRBD1 (5 bases). The CDR3 totals 14 residues. The germline V and J ends were trimmed by 7 bases and 1 base, with 10 bases remaining between them. Germline V gene lookup returns CDR1 ENHRY and CDR2 SYGVKD. The CDR3 DNA reads as TGTGCCATCATGGGTACAGGGAACACCGGGGAGCTGTTTTTT. Its translation is CAIMGTGNTGELFF.

This chain connects TRBV7-9 to TRBJ2-7; D might be TRBD2 (5 bases). The CDR3 has 13 residues. Germline V lookup: CDR1 SEHNR, CDR2 FQNEAQ (reference sequence). The V gene lost 3 bases and the J gene lost 2 bases, with 8 bases spanning the gap. The CDR3: CASSLSGTYEQYF. In DNA, the CDR3 is TGTGCCAGCAGCTTGAGCGGCACCTACGAGCAGTACTTC.

The chain joins TRBV5-1 to TRBJ2-3; D unclear. The germline V gene has CDR1 SGHRS and CDR2 YFSETQ. V lost 0 bases to trimming and J lost 4 bases, with 3 bases between them. This CDR3 has 12 amino acids. The CDR3 region is CASSLGADTQYF. The CDR3 DNA is TGCGCCAGCAGCTTGGGCGCAGATACGCAGTATTTT.

On this clone: One end of the junction varies from germline; a read error may be responsible. This sequence joins TRBV28 and TRBJ1-3, with 8 bases that match TRBD1. CDR1 MDHEN and CDR2 SYDVKM come from the germline V gene. The CDR3 sequence is 12 residues long. CDR3 bases: TGTGCCAGCAGTTTATCATCAGGGGGCATTAATTTT. It codes for CASSLSSGGINF.

The chain uses TRBV7-2 and TRBJ1-2; D might be TRBD1 (5 bases). This CDR3 contains 14 residues. CDR1 is SGHTA, CDR2 FQGNSA, per germline. V lost 4 bases and J 4 bases, leaving 13 bases between the germline ends. In DNA, the CDR3 is TGTGCCAGCAGCTCTTCGGACAAGATCTATGGCTACACCTTC. Its translation is CASSSSDKIYGYTF.

The rearrangement links TRBV3-1 (or the pseudogene TRBV3-2) to TRBJ1-6, with TRBD1 as a possible D gene (5 bases). Germline-derived CDR1 and CDR2 are LGHDT and YNNKEL (reference sequence). The CDR3 consists of 15 residues. The germline V and J ends were trimmed by 1 base and 7 bases, with 11 bases remaining between them. Here the CDR3 DNA reads TGTGCCAGCAGCCAAGGGGGCCACAGAAATTCACCCCTCCACTTT. It specifies CASSQGGHRNSPLHF.

This clone occurred a few times. The chain recombines TRBV19 with TRBJ1-3; possible D gene TRBD1, 6 bases. Trimming pared 5 bases from V and 5 bases from J, leaving 16 bases between. Per germline, CDR1 LNHDA and CDR2 SQIVND (reference sequence). The CDR3 runs to 15 residues. CDR3 sequence reads: CASSPLTGPRNTIYF. The CDR3, as DNA: TGTGCCAGTAGTCCACTGACAGGCCCGCGAAACACCATATATTTT.

The CDR3 region is CASSLQVGGSYGYTF. The CDR3 nucleotides are TGTGCCAGCAGCTTACAAGTAGGGGGCAGCTATGGCTACACCTTC. The chain employs TRBV7-2 and TRBJ1-2; the match to TRBD1 covers 7 bases. Looked up from germline, CDR1 is SGHTA and CDR2 is FQGNSA. V was pared by 2 bases and J by 4 bases, with 7 bases of the junction left unmatched. The CDR3 extends over 15 amino acids.

This chain joins TRBV2 and TRBJ2-7; possibly TRBD2 for D (6 bases). The germline V and J ends were trimmed by 8 bases and 0 bases, with 11 bases remaining between them. CDR1 is SNHLY, CDR2 FYNNEI, per germline. The CDR3 has 13 amino acids. The CDR3: CASGGVFSYEQYF. In DNA, the CDR3 is TGTGCCAGCGGCGGGGTGTTCTCCTACGAGCAGTACTTC.

The chain couples TRBV3-1 (or the pseudogene TRBV3-2) to TRBJ1-1; no clear D gene. This CDR3 contains 14 residues. Per germline, CDR1 LGHDT and CDR2 YNNKEL (reference sequence). The V end lost 2 bases, the J end lost 0 bases, and 7 bases lay between the germline ends. CDR3 amino acids: CASSQHSLNTEAFF. The CDR3, as DNA: TGTGCCAGCAGCCAACACAGTCTGAACACTGAAGCTTTCTTT.

The chain combines TRBV2 with TRBJ2-5; D is possibly TRBD1 (6 bases). Germline assignment: CDR1 SNHLY and CDR2 FYNNEI. Trimming pared 5 bases from V and 2 bases from J, leaving 12 bases between. This CDR3 has 14 amino acids. The CDR3: CASSRTDRQETQYF. In nucleotides, the CDR3 is TGTGCCAGCAGTAGAACTGACAGGCAAGAGACCCAGTACTTC. Drawing the rest from reference TRBV2 and TRBJ2-5, the complete variable domain is EPEVTQTPSHQVTQMGQEVILRCVPISNHLYFYWYRQILGQKVEFLVSFYNNEISEKSEIFDDQFSVERPDGSNFTLKIRSTKLEDSAMYFCASSRTDRQETQYFGPGTRLLVL.

The chain is built from TRBV10-3 and TRBJ2-3; a weak D match, TRBD2 (7 bases). The V end lost 4 bases, the J end lost 6 bases, and 14 bases lay between the germline ends. Germline-derived CDR1 and CDR2 are ENHRY and SYGVKD. The CDR3 is 14 residues long. CDR3 nucleotides: TGTGCCATCAGTGGCGGGGGCCTGGGGGATACGCAGTATTTT. Translating it yields CAISGGGLGDTQYF.

This chain links TRBV5-4 with TRBJ2-7; 10 bases line up with TRBD2. CDR3 length: 13 residues. The J segment lost 4 bases and the V segment lost 8 bases, leaving 6 bases of the junction unmatched. Germline CDR1 and CDR2: SGHNT and YYREEE (reference sequence). CDR3 protein: CASQAGGGYEQYF. The CDR3 DNA sequence: TGTGCCAGTCAAGCGGGAGGGGGGTACGAGCAGTACTTC. Variable domain in full (rest from reference TRBV5-4 and TRBJ2-7): ETGVTQSPTHLIKTRGQQVTLRCSSQSGHNTVSWYQQALGQGPQFIFQYYREEENGRGNFPPRFSGLQFPNYSSELNVNALELDDSALYLCASQAGGGYEQYFGPGTRLTVT.

CDR3 loop: CSPQQVMNTEAFF. CDR3 in DNA: TGCAGCCCACAGCAGGTTATGAACACTGAAGCTTTCTTT. This chain links TRBV29-1 with TRBJ1-1; unclear D gene. The CDR3 is 13 residues long. The V end lost 8 bases, the J end lost 0 bases, and 13 bases lay between the germline ends. CDR1 is SQVTM, CDR2 ANQGSEA, per germline.

This clone appeared once. The chain carries TRBV27 and TRBJ1-2, with D perhaps matching TRBD1 (6 bases). V shed 4 bases and J shed 8 bases, with 20 bases lying between them. From germline, CDR1 is MNHEY and CDR2 SMNVEV (reference sequence). CDR3 size: 15 residues. The CDR3 coding sequence is TGTGCCAGCAGTTCAGGGACGGGGGGCAGGGAGGGCTACACCTTC. This codes for CASSSGTGGREGYTF.

J is TRBJ1-5 and V is TRBV15; tentatively, D is TRBD1 (5 bases). Trimming pared 0 bases from V and 5 bases from J, leaving 14 bases between. The CDR3 totals 16 residues. Germline V gene sequence: CDR1 LNHNV, CDR2 YYDKDF (reference sequence). CDR3 in DNA: TGTGCCACCAGCAGAGATATCGGACACGGAGATCAGCCCCAGCATTTT. This codes for CATSRDIGHGDQPQHF.

This clone came up a few times. The genes are TRBV20-1 and TRBJ1-2; a possible D gene is TRBD1 (5 bases). CDR1 is DFQATT and CDR2 is SNEGSKA in the germline V gene (reference sequence). Trimming cost V 3 bases and J 1 base, with 15 bases left between them. The CDR3 consists of 15 residues. CDR3 region: CSASFLRRDNYGYTF. The CDR3 coding sequence is TGCAGTGCTAGTTTCCTCCGCAGGGATAACTATGGCTACACCTTC.

This chain uses TRBV4-2 with TRBJ1-1, with D possibly being TRBD1 (5 bases). V gave up 4 bases and J gave up 1 base, with 22 bases separating them. This CDR3 has 18 amino acids. Germline lookup yields CDR1 LGHNA and CDR2 YNFKEQ. CDR3 DNA sequence: TGTGCCAGCAGCCCCGGGAGTCAGGGTAGTTTCTGGAACACTGAAGCTTTCTTT. It codes for CASSPGSQGSFWNTEAFF.

The rearrangement joins TRBV24-1 to TRBJ1-3; D call uncertain. The CDR3 extends over 14 amino acids. Germline loops: CDR1 KGHDR, CDR2 SFDVKD. Trimming left V 4 bases short and J 2 bases short, with 8 bases between. CDR3 in DNA: TGTGCCACCAGTGACCCCGGGGCTGGAAACACCATATATTTT. Residues: CATSDPGAGNTIYF.

This chain connects TRBV19 to TRBJ2-7, with a tentative D call TRBD1 (6 bases). Germline V gives CDR1 LNHDA, CDR2 SQIVND (reference sequence). V gave up 1 base and J gave up 4 bases, with 14 bases separating them. The CDR3 is 15 residues long. In nucleotides, the CDR3 is TGTGCCAGTAGTATAGGGGGGCTCGCTGCGTACGAGCAGTACTTC. This translates into CASSIGGLAAYEQYF.

The J gene is TRBJ2-3, the V gene TRBV27, with 14 bases fitting TRBD2. Germline V gene sequence: CDR1 MNHEY, CDR2 SMNVEV (reference sequence). Unmatched junction bases numbered 9, after V lost 4 bases and J lost 6 bases. The CDR3 spans 17 residues. CDR3 protein: CASSSSKTSGGVDTQYF. The DNA for the CDR3 is TGTGCCAGCAGTTCATCGAAGACTAGCGGGGGGGTGGATACGCAGTATTTT.